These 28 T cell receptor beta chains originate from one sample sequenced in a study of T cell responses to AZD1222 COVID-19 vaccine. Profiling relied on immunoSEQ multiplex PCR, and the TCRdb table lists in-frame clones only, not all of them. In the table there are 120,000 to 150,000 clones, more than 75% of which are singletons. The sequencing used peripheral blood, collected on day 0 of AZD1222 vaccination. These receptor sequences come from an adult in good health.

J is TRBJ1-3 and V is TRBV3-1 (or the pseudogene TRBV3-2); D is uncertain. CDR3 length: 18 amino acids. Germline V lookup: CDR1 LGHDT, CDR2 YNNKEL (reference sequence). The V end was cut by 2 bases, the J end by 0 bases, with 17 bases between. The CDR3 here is CASSQPNWTESSGNTIYF. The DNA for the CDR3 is TGTGCCAGCAGCCAACCAAATTGGACCGAGAGCTCTGGAAACACCATATATTTT.

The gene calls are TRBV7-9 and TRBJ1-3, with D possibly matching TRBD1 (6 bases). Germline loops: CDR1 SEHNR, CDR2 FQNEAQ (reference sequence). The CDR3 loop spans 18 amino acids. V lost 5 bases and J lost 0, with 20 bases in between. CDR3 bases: TGTGCCAGCAGCCCCCGGGGGCCCGTAACGAGCTCTGGAAACACCATATATTTT. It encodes CASSPRGPVTSSGNTIYF.

The CDR3 is CASFPFWAAPHSNQPQHF. In nucleotides, the CDR3 is TGCGCCAGCTTCCCCTTTTGGGCAGCGCCCCATAGCAATCAGCCCCAGCATTTT. The chain employs TRBV5-1 and TRBJ1-5; D remains unclear. The germline V and J ends were trimmed by 7 bases and 0 bases, with 23 bases remaining between them. CDR1 is SGHRS, CDR2 YFSETQ, per germline. The CDR3 length is 18 residues.

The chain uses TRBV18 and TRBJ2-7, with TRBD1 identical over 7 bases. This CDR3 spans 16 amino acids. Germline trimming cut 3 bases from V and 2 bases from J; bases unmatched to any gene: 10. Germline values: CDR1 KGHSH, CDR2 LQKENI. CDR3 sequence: CASSPNRGTAPYEQYF. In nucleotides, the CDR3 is TGTGCCAGCTCACCGAACAGGGGTACGGCTCCCTACGAGCAGTACTTC.

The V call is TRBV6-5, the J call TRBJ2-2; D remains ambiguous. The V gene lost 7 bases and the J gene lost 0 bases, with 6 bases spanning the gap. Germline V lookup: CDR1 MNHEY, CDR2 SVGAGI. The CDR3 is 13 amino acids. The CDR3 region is CASTPTNTGELFF. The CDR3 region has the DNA TGTGCCAGCACCCCGACGAACACCGGGGAGCTGTTTTTT.

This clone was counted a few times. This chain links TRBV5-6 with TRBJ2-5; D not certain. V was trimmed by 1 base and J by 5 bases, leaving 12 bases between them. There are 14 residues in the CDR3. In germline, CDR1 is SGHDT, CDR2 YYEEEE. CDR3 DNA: TGTGCCAGCAGCTTGTCGATAAGGCGGGAGACCCAGTACTTC. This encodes CASSLSIRRETQYF.

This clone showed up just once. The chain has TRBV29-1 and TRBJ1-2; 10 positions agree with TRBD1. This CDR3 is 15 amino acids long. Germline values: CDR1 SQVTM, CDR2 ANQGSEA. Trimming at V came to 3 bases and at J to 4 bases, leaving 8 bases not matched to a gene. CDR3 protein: CSVETTGTGVYGYTF. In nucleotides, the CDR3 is TGCAGCGTTGAGACCACTGGGACAGGGGTCTATGGCTACACCTTC. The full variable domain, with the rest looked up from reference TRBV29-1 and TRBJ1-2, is SAVISQKPSRDICQRGTSLTIQCQVDSQVTMMFWYRQQPGQSLTLIATANQGSEATYESGFVIDKFPISRPNLTFSTLTVSNMSPEDSSIYLCSVETTGTGVYGYTFGSGTRLTVV.

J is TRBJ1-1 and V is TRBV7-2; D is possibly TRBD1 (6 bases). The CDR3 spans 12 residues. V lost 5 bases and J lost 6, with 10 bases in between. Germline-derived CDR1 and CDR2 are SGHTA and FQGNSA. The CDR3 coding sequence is TGTGCCAGCAGCCCCGGGACACCTGAAGCTTTCTTT. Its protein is CASSPGTPEAFF.

The CDR3 coding sequence is TGTGCCAGCAAGCGTACAGGGCCTCTGAATCAGCCCCAGCATTTT. As protein: CASKRTGPLNQPQHF. The chain couples TRBV2 to TRBJ1-5; perhaps TRBD1 as D (6 bases). Germline-derived CDR1 and CDR2 are SNHLY and FYNNEI. Trimming took 7 bases from V and 4 from J, leaving 17 bases between them. The CDR3 runs 15 residues.

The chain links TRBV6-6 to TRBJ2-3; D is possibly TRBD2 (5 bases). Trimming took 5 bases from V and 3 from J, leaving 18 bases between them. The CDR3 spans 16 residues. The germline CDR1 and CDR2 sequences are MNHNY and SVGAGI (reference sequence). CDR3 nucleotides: TGTGCCAGCAGTCTGACCAGCAGTCGGGAAACAGATACGCAGTATTTT. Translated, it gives CASSLTSSRETDTQYF.

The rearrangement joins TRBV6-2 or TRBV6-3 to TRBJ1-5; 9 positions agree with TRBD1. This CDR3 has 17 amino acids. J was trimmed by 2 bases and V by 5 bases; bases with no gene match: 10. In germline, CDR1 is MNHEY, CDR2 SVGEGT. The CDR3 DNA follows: TGTGCCAGCAGTCCCGGGACAGGGTCCTATGGCAATCAGCCCCAGCATTTT. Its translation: CASSPGTGSYGNQPQHF.

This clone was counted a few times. CDR3 region: CASGTSGGSYEQYF. CDR3 sequence (DNA): TGTGCCAGCGGGACTAGCGGGGGCTCCTACGAGCAGTACTTC. The chain uses TRBV3-1 (or the pseudogene TRBV3-2) and TRBJ2-7, with 14 bases aligning to TRBD2. J was trimmed by 0 bases and V by 8 bases; bases with no gene match: 0. The CDR3 contains 14 residues. CDR1 is LGHDT, CDR2 YNNKEL, per germline (reference sequence).

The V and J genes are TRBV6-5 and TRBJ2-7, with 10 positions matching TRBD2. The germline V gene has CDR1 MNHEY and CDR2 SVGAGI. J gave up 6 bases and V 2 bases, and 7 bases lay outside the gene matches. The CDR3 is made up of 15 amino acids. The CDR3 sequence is CASSYRLAGVGEQYF. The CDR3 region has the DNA TGTGCCAGCAGTTACCGCCTAGCGGGAGTGGGCGAGCAGTACTTC.

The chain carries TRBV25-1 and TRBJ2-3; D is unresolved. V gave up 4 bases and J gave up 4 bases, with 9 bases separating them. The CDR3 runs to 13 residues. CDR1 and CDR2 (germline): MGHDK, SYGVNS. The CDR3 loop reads CASSALTSDTQYF. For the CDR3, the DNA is TGTGCCAGCAGTGCGTTGACTTCAGATACGCAGTATTTT.

CDR3 sequence (DNA): TGTGCCAGCAGTTTCCATGCAGGGTTCGCGACAGATACGCAGTATTTT. As protein: CASSFHAGFATDTQYF. This rearrangement joins TRBV28 to TRBJ2-3; maybe TRBD1 (5 bases). There are 16 residues in the CDR3. From germline, CDR1 is MDHEN and CDR2 SYDVKM. V was cut by 3 bases and J by 3 bases, with 16 bases left in between.

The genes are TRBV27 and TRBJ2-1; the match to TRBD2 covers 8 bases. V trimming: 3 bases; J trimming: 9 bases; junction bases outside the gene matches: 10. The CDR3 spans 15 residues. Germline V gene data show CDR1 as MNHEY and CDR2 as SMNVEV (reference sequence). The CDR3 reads CASSFSREGNFEQFF. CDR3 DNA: TGTGCCAGCAGTTTTTCCCGGGAGGGAAATTTTGAGCAGTTCTTC.

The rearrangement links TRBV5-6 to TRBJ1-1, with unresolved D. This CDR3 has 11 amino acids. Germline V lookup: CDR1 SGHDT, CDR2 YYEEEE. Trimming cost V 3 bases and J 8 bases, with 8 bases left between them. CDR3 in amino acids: CASSYGREAFF. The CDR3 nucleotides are TGTGCCAGCAGCTATGGCAGAGAAGCTTTCTTT.

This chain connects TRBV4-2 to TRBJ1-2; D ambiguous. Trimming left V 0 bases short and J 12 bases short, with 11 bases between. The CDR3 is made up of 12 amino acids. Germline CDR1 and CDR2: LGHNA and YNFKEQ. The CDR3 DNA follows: TGTGCCAGCAGCCAAGATCCAGGACTCCACACCTTC. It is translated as CASSQDPGLHTF.

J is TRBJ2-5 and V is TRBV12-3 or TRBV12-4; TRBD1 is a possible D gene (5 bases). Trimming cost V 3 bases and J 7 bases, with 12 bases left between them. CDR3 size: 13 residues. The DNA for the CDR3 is TGTGCCAGCAGTTTCCCAGGGCGAGGGACCCAGTACTTC. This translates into CASSFPGRGTQYF.

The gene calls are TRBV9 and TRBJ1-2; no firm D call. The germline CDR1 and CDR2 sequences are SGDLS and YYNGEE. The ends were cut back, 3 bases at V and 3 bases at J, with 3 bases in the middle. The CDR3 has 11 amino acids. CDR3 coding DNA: TGTGCCAGCAGCGACTACTATGGCTACACCTTC. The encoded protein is CASSDYYGYTF.

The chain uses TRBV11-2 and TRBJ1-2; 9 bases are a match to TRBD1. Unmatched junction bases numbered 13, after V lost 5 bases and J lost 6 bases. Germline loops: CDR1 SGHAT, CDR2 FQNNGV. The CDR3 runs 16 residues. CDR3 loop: CASSGPGQGVEDGYTF. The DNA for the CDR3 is TGTGCCAGCAGCGGACCGGGACAGGGCGTCGAGGATGGCTACACCTTC.

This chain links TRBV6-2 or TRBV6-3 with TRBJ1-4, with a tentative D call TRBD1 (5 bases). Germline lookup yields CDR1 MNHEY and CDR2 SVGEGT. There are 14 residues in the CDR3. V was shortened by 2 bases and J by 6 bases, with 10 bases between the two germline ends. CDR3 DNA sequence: TGTGCCAGCAGTTACAGGGGATATGATGAAAAACTGTTTTTT. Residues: CASSYRGYDEKLFF.

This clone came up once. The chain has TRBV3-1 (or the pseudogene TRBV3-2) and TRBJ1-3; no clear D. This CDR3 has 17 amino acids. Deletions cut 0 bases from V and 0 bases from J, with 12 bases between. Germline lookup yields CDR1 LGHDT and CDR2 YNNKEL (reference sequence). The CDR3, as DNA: TGTGCCAGCAGCCAAGAGCCGACACTGAGCTCTGGAAACACCATATATTTT. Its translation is CASSQEPTLSSGNTIYF.

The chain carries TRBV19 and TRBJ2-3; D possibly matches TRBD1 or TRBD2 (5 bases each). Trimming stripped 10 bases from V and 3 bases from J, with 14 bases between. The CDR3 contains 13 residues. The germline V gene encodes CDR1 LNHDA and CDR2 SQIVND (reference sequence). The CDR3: CATLGRETDTQYF. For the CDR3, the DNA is TGTGCCACCCTGGGCAGGGAGACAGATACGCAGTATTTT.

CDR3 nucleotides: TGTGCCAGCAGTTACGGCAGACTGGTGAAGCAAGAGACCCAGTACTTC. As protein: CASSYGRLVKQETQYF. This rearrangement joins TRBV6-2 or TRBV6-3 to TRBJ2-5; D not certain. Looked up from germline, CDR1 is MNHEY and CDR2 is SVGEGT. The CDR3 totals 16 residues. Trimming took off 2 bases at V and 2 bases at J, with 15 bases between the two ends.

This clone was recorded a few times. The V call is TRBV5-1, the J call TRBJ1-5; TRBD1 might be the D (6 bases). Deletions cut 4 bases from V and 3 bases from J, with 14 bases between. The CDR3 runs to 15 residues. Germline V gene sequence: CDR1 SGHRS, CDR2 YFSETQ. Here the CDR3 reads CASSLGGDTNQPQHF. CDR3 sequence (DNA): TGCGCCAGCAGCCTGGGCGGGGACACCAATCAGCCCCAGCATTTT.

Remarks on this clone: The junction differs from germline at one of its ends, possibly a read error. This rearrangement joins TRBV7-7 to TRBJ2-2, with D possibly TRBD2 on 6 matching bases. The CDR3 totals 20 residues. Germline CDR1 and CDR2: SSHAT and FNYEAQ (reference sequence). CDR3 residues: CASSLLPPNGGDTNTGELFF. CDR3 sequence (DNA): TGTGCTAGCAGCCTCCTTCCTCCTAACGGGGGAGATACGAACACCGGGGAGCTGTTTTTT.

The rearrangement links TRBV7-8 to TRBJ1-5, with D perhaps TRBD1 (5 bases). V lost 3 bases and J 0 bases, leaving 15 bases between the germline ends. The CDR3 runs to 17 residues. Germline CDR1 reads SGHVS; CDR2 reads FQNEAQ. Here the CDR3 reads CASSLGSGGSSNQPQHF. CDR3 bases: TGTGCCAGCAGCTTGGGATCGGGGGGAAGTAGCAATCAGCCCCAGCATTTT.